These 23 T cell receptor beta chains originate from one sample sequenced in a study of early T cells in non-severe SARS-CoV-2 infection. TCRdb redid the calling of the 5' RACE reads with MiXCR, one entry per CDR3 protein. The data show 68,000 or so distinct CDR3 sequences, 9% to 15% seen once. The sample consisted of whole blood. The receptors shown here come from an adult who was a healthcare worker with PCR-confirmed SARS-CoV-2 infection or an uninfected control (not recorded which).

The V gene is TRBV7-2, the J gene TRBJ1-4; TRBD1 matches at 7 bases. The CDR3 is made up of 16 amino acids. Trimming took 6 bases from V and 6 from J; bases not matched to a gene: 13. Germline V gives CDR1 SGHTA, CDR2 FQGNSA. CDR3 amino acids: CASSFIRGPGDEKLFF. The CDR3 DNA follows: TGTGCCAGCAGTTTTATTAGGGGGCCCGGGGATGAAAAACTGTTTTTT.

This clonotype came up many times. The rearrangement joins TRBV10-3 to TRBJ2-7, with D maybe TRBD1 (6 bases). This CDR3 region has 12 residues. CDR1 is ENHRY, CDR2 SYGVKD, per germline. Between the trimmed V and J ends, which lost 10 bases and 4 bases, there was a span of 14 bases. DNA of the CDR3: TGTGCCACCCGGGACACGGTGTACGAGCAGTACTTC. This encodes CATRDTVYEQYF.

This rearrangement joins TRBV20-1 to TRBJ1-1, with D perhaps TRBD1 (5 bases). Looked up from germline, CDR1 is DFQATT and CDR2 is SNEGSKA (reference sequence). The CDR3 covers 15 residues. Trimming took off 1 base at V and 2 bases at J, with 14 bases between the two ends. CDR3 sequence: CSARAQGLGNTEAFF. CDR3 in DNA: TGCAGTGCTAGAGCCCAGGGCCTCGGCAACACTGAAGCTTTCTTT.

The chain combines TRBV29-1 with TRBJ1-2; D unresolved. In germline, CDR1 is SQVTM, CDR2 ANQGSEA. Trimming left V 8 bases short and J 8 bases short, with 18 bases between. The CDR3 covers 12 residues. The CDR3 DNA reads TGCAGCACCCTGGCCGCGCCTGGGGGCTACACCTTC. Protein product: CSTLAAPGGYTF.

In this sample, this clonotype turned up a few times. V and J are TRBV27 and TRBJ1-6; 10 bases match TRBD1. Germline CDR1 and CDR2: MNHEY and SMNVEV (reference sequence). V lost 5 bases, J lost 9 bases, and 7 bases stayed unmatched. This CDR3 contains 15 residues. The CDR3 is CASSPGTGASSPLHF. DNA of the CDR3: TGTGCCAGCAGTCCCGGGACAGGGGCGTCTTCACCCCTCCACTTT.

With regard to this clonotype: A much larger clonotype is one base distant, so this may be a read error. The chain employs TRBV7-6 and TRBJ2-1; D gene ambiguous. Germline-derived CDR1 and CDR2 are SGHVS and FNYEAQ. The CDR3 is made up of 13 amino acids. The ends were cut back, 4 bases at V and 5 bases at J, with 9 bases in the middle. CDR3 protein: CASSSVLDNEQFF. CDR3 coding DNA: TGTGCCAGCAGCTCAGTCCTGGACAATGAGCAGTTCTTC.

This clonotype showed up just a few times. The rearrangement links TRBV29-1 to TRBJ2-3; 7 bases are a match to TRBD2. The CDR3 sequence is 14 residues long. Germline lookup yields CDR1 SQVTM and CDR2 ANQGSEA. J was trimmed by 0 bases and V by 5 bases; bases with no gene match: 5. CDR3: CSVTQRGSTDTQYF. For the CDR3, the DNA is TGCAGCGTTACCCAGCGGGGAAGCACAGATACGCAGTATTTT.

This clonotype has just a few counts. The rearrangement links TRBV6-5 to TRBJ1-2; 8 bases agree with TRBD1. J gave up 3 bases and V 0 bases, and 6 bases lay outside the gene matches. The CDR3 runs 16 residues. Germline V gene sequence: CDR1 MNHEY, CDR2 SVGAGI. The CDR3, as DNA: TGTGCCAGCAGTTACTCGGCAGGGGGCGATTACTATGGCTACACCTTC. Amino acid sequence: CASSYSAGGDYYGYTF.

This clonotype was detected ten times or more. The chain combines TRBV7-2 with TRBJ2-1; 11 positions match TRBD2. Trimming cost V 1 base and J 9 bases; bases outside gene matches: 8. Germline V gene sequence: CDR1 SGHTA, CDR2 FQGNSA. The CDR3 runs to 16 residues. DNA for the CDR3: TGTGCCAGCAGCTTAGGGCTAGCGGGGGGAAAGGGTGAGCAGTTCTTC. Translating it yields CASSLGLAGGKGEQFF.

This clonotype has only a few counts. The CDR3 DNA reads as TGTGCCAGCAATGAGGGAGGAGAGACCCAGTACTTC. Translated, it gives CASNEGGETQYF. The V and J genes are TRBV6-6 and TRBJ2-5; TRBD2 is a possible D gene (6 bases). CDR3 length equals 12 residues. Trimming cost V 7 bases and J 4 bases, with 10 bases left between them. Germline CDR1 reads MNHNY; CDR2 reads SVGAGI (reference sequence).

This clonotype was detected ten times or more. This chain links TRBV11-2 with TRBJ2-3; D gene uncertain. The CDR3 runs to 12 residues. Germline CDR1 is SGHAT and CDR2 is FQNNGV. Trimming removed 4 bases from V and 7 bases from J, with 9 bases in between. CDR3 loop: CASSYPRNTQYF. The CDR3 DNA reads TGTGCCAGCAGCTATCCGCGGAATACGCAGTATTTT.

This rearrangement joins TRBV20-1 to TRBJ1-1; 8 bases fit TRBD1. This CDR3 is 16 amino acids long. Germline V gene sequence: CDR1 DFQATT, CDR2 SNEGSKA (reference sequence). The V gene end was trimmed by 0 bases and the J gene end by 1 base; junction bases not matched to a gene: 7. The DNA for the CDR3 is TGCAGTGCTAGAGATAGGGACAGGAATCAGAACACTGAAGCTTTCTTT. It specifies CSARDRDRNQNTEAFF.

This clonotype occurred many times. This sequence joins TRBV3-1 and TRBJ2-1; D unresolved. This CDR3 is built from 12 residues. V was cut by 7 bases and J by 6 bases, with 10 bases left in between. Germline CDR1 reads LGHDT; CDR2 reads YNNKEL (reference sequence). The CDR3 here is CASNSLGNEQFF. The CDR3, as DNA: TGTGCCAGCAATAGTCTAGGCAATGAGCAGTTCTTC.

The sample holds a few counts of this clonotype. The chain combines TRBV6-6 with TRBJ1-1; TRBD1 aligns across 10 bases. Germline CDR1 is MNHNY and CDR2 is SVGAGI (reference sequence). This CDR3 has 14 amino acids. V lost 6 bases and J lost 4; bases outside the gene matches: 5. The CDR3 region has the DNA TGTGCCAGCAGCCCCGACAGGGGGCCCACTGAAGCTTTCTTT. Its protein is CASSPDRGPTEAFF.

This clonotype was seen a few times. The chain employs TRBV10-3 and TRBJ1-1; possibly TRBD1 for D (5 bases). Trimming left V 4 bases short and J 1 base short, with 10 bases between. From germline, CDR1 is ENHRY and CDR2 SYGVKD. The CDR3 is made up of 14 amino acids. The CDR3 is CAISVMGQNTEAFF. The CDR3, as DNA: TGTGCCATCAGTGTAATGGGGCAGAACACTGAAGCTTTCTTT.

This clonotype occurred a few times. J is TRBJ1-2 and V is TRBV2; TRBD1 matches 7 bases. J was trimmed by 8 bases and V by 6 bases; bases with no gene match: 9. Germline V gene sequence: CDR1 SNHLY, CDR2 FYNNEI. CDR3 length equals 13 residues. The CDR3 is CASSGDRAEGYTF. CDR3 coding DNA: TGTGCCAGCAGCGGAGACAGGGCGGAAGGCTACACCTTC. The variable domain in full, with the rest retrieved from reference TRBV2 and TRBJ1-2, is EPEVTQTPSHQVTQMGQEVILRCVPISNHLYFYWYRQILGQKVEFLVSFYNNEISEKSEIFDDQFSVERPDGSNFTLKIRSTKLEDSAMYFCASSGDRAEGYTFGSGTRLTVV.

This chain connects TRBV20-1 to TRBJ1-2; D remains ambiguous. The germline gives CDR1 DFQATT, CDR2 SNEGSKA (reference sequence). Trimming removed 3 bases at V and 1 base at J, with 15 bases between. The CDR3 runs to 15 residues. The DNA for the CDR3 is TGCAGTGCTAGCTTTACCGCCAGGCATAACTATGGCTACACCTTC. Translated, it gives CSASFTARHNYGYTF.

This clonotype has a count of ten or more. The chain joins TRBV20-1 to TRBJ2-2; 7 bases are shared with TRBD2. The germline gives CDR1 DFQATT, CDR2 SNEGSKA (reference sequence). CDR3 length: 15 residues. The V gene end was trimmed by 6 bases and the J gene end by 3 bases; junction bases not matched to a gene: 10. The CDR3 nucleotides read TGCAGTGCCCGCCGGGGGGATATGGACACCGGGGAGCTGTTTTTT. This encodes CSARRGDMDTGELFF.

Many counts were recorded for this clonotype. The chain uses TRBV6-2 or TRBV6-3 and TRBJ1-2; TRBD1 might be the D (6 bases). Trimming cost V 3 bases and J 7 bases, with 12 bases left between them. From germline, CDR1 is MNHEY and CDR2 SVGEGT. The CDR3 has 13 residues. The CDR3: CASSYRGAIGYTF. The CDR3, as DNA: TGTGCCAGCAGTTATCGGGGGGCGATTGGCTACACCTTC.

The gene calls are TRBV29-1 and TRBJ2-3; tentatively, D is TRBD2 (6 bases). The V gene lost 4 bases and the J gene lost 2 bases, with 10 bases spanning the gap. This CDR3 spans 13 amino acids. Germline assignment: CDR1 SQVTM and CDR2 ANQGSEA. The DNA of the CDR3 is TGCAGCGTTGTTGGGAGGTACACAGATACGCAGTATTTT. The encoded protein is CSVVGRYTDTQYF.

This clonotype has a handful of counts. The chain has TRBV3-1 and TRBJ1-2, with TRBD1 matching 9 bases. CDR3 size: 13 residues. V shed 4 bases and J 5 bases; nucleotides not matched to a gene: 2. Looked up from germline, CDR1 is LGHDT and CDR2 is YNNKEL (reference sequence). The CDR3 DNA is TGTGCCAGCAGCCTGACAGGGGGTTATGGCTACACCTTC. It codes for CASSLTGGYGYTF. Using reference TRBV3-1 and TRBJ1-2 for the parts outside the CDR3, the full variable domain is DTAVSQTPKYLVTQMGNDKSIKCEQNLGHDTMYWYKQDSKKFLKIMFSYNNKELIINETVPNRFSPKSPDKAHLNLHINSLELGDSAVYFCASSLTGGYGYTFGSGTRLTVV.

This clonotype was observed a handful of times. V is TRBV6-1 and J is TRBJ2-7; D might be TRBD2 (5 bases). Trimming cost V 6 bases and J 0 bases, with 15 bases left between them. The CDR3 extends over 15 amino acids. Germline assignment: CDR1 MNHNS and CDR2 SASEGT. The CDR3 protein is CASSGNDGSSYEQYF. CDR3 DNA sequence: TGTGCCAGCAGCGGGAACGACGGAAGCTCCTACGAGCAGTACTTC.

This chain links TRBV9 with TRBJ2-3, with TRBD2 matching over 7 bases. Germline assignment: CDR1 SGDLS and CDR2 YYNGEE. CDR3 length equals 15 residues. V lost 3 bases, J lost 11 bases, and 15 bases stayed unmatched. Here the CDR3 DNA reads TGTGCCAGCAGCGGACCCCGGGACTACGGTTTGGTGCAGTATTTT. Translating it yields CASSGPRDYGLVQYF.